The rows below give T cell receptor beta chains drawn from one sample of a study of OX40 agonist ivuxolimab in advanced cancers. Only in-frame clones appear in the TCRdb table, and some are missing; sequencing was by immunoSEQ multiplex PCR. The repertoire holds approximately 89,000 clones, roughly 88% seen once, with roughly 0.3% in the top ten. Sequencing was performed on CD4+ or CD8+ T cells sorted from blood, taken in a trial of the OX40 agonist ivuxolimab. The receptors stem from an adult with an advanced solid tumor such as melanoma, head and neck, liver or kidney cancer. Both conserved end residues are trimmed from each CDR3. Fields, in order: J gene, D gene, clone size, V gene, CDR3 protein. A D gene is named only where the DNA matches it firmly. Size is stated for part of the rows, as once, few or many counts, or as a class when the clone is expanded.

>TRBJ1-1|NA|NA|TRBV9
ASSVEQNTEAF
>TRBJ1-5|NA|NA|TRBV15
ATSRETGTNQPQH
>TRBJ2-7|TRBD1|once|TRBV27
ASSLRTGIIEQY
>TRBJ1-1|NA|NA|TRBV4-1
ASSQDMRVGEAF
>TRBJ2-3|NA|NA|TRBV21-1
ASSGQGVEAHTDTQY
>TRBJ1-1|NA|NA|TRBV5-4
ASSHPRNTEAF
>TRBJ1-2|NA|NA|TRBV4-2
ASSQVGRDTYYGYT
>TRBJ1-3|NA|NA|TRBV6-1
ASSETTGSGNTIY
>TRBJ2-7|NA|NA|TRBV5-5
ASSVDRGYEQY
>TRBJ2-3|NA|NA|TRBV18
ASSPPGAYTDTQY
>TRBJ2-7|TRBD1|NA|TRBV6-1
ASSDPRDRGSYEQY
>TRBJ2-6|NA|few|TRBV5-1
ASGEPLRRTSSGANVLT
>TRBJ1-6|TRBD1|NA|TRBV6-1
ASSDGTARRYNSPLH
>TRBJ2-3|NA|NA|TRBV2
ASSEMGAGGTDTQY
>TRBJ1-1|NA|few|TRBV27
ASSLEGGTEAF
>TRBJ1-3|NA|NA|TRBV5-4
ASSPPSGNTIY
>TRBJ2-1|NA|NA|TRBV6-5
ASSYEAVGEQF
>TRBJ2-3|TRBD2|NA|TRBV15
ATSRAGGSTDTQY
>TRBJ2-7|NA|NA|TRBV19
ASSRGVADEQY
>TRBJ2-7|NA|once|TRBV14
ASSHRGYEQY
>TRBJ1-1|NA|NA|TRBV9
ASSQRSDMNTEAF
>TRBJ1-1|NA|NA|TRBV6-6
ASRTGTENTEAF
>TRBJ1-1|NA|NA|TRBV30
AWSVGGGTEAF